What follows are 26 T cell receptor beta chains derived from one specimen sequenced in a study of early stage breast cancer tumors. Data came from immunoSEQ multiplex PCR; TCRdb stores just in-frame clones and leaves some out. The sample records fewer than 30,000 clones, roughly 55% being singletons. What was sequenced was breast tumor tissue. The receptor source for this set is a person in their fifties with breast cancer.

The chain links TRBV7-8 to TRBJ1-1; D not resolved. V was trimmed by 7 bases and J by 0 bases, leaving 15 bases between them. Germline V gene sequence: CDR1 SGHVS, CDR2 FQNEAQ. The CDR3 sequence is 15 residues long. CDR3 sequence (DNA): TGTGCCAGCAAGAAATTTGAGAATATGAACACTGAAGCTTTCTTT. This sequence encodes CASKKFENMNTEAFF.

This chain joins TRBV2 and TRBJ2-7, with D tentatively TRBD1 or TRBD2 (5 bases each). V was shortened by 6 bases and J by 1 base, with 16 bases between the two germline ends. Germline CDR1 SNHLY, CDR2 FYNNEI. The CDR3 consists of 15 residues. CDR3 DNA sequence: TGTGCCAGCAGGATGGGACCGCAAGGATCCTACGAGCAGTACTTC. Protein sequence: CASRMGPQGSYEQYF.

This sequence joins TRBV18 and TRBJ2-3; D is ambiguous. Trimming removed 1 base from V and 0 bases from J, with 5 bases in between. Germline CDR1 is KGHSH and CDR2 is LQKENI. The CDR3 extends over 14 amino acids. CDR3 sequence: CASSPQASTDTQYF. The CDR3 nucleotides read TGTGCCAGCTCACCACAAGCTAGCACAGATACGCAGTATTTT.

This clone has more than one count but fewer than ten. V usage is TRBV5-1 and J usage is TRBJ2-7, with 11 bases aligning to TRBD2. Germline CDR1 reads SGHRS; CDR2 reads YFSETQ. V was clipped by 5 bases and J by 4 bases; unmatched bases: 14. The length of the CDR3 is 17 residues. The CDR3 spells CASRYGGAGTSGYEQYF. The CDR3 DNA reads as TGCGCCAGCAGATACGGGGGGGCCGGGACTAGCGGTTACGAGCAGTACTTC.

This clone is a singleton in its sample. This rearrangement joins TRBV28 to TRBJ1-3, with D maybe TRBD1 (6 bases). CDR3 size: 13 residues. From germline, CDR1 is MDHEN and CDR2 SYDVKM. V gave up 4 bases and J gave up 15 bases, with 19 bases separating them. The CDR3 here is CASSSGQPSPTYF. The CDR3 coding sequence is TGTGCCAGCAGTTCTGGACAGCCCAGCCCTACATATTTT.

V and J are TRBV4-1 and TRBJ2-7, with D possibly TRBD1 on 6 matching bases. V lost 1 base and J lost 7, with 11 bases in between. The germline gives CDR1 MGHRA, CDR2 YSYEKL. This CDR3 is built from 13 residues. This CDR3 is CASSQAQGWEQYF. The DNA for the CDR3 is TGCGCCAGCAGCCAAGCACAGGGTTGGGAGCAGTACTTC.

This clone has just a few counts. This chain connects TRBV25-1 to TRBJ1-1; possible D gene TRBD1, 6 bases. Trimming removed 2 bases from V and 3 bases from J, with 13 bases in between. Germline V CDR1 and CDR2: MGHDK, SYGVNS. This CDR3 spans 15 amino acids. CDR3 in DNA: TGTGCCAGCAGTGAAAGCGCGGGACACTACACTGAAGCTTTCTTT. Translating gives CASSESAGHYTEAFF. The variable domain in full, completed from reference TRBV25-1 and TRBJ1-1, reads EADIYQTPRYLVIGTGKKITLECSQTMGHDKMYWYQQDPGMELHLIHYSYGVNSTEKGDLSSESTVSRIRTEHFPLTLESARPSHTSQYLCASSESAGHYTEAFFGQGTRLTVV.

In the case of this clone: At one boundary the junction diverges from the germline segment, which might be a read error. CDR3 nucleotide sequence: TGTGCCTGGAGTGTATTGGGCGCTCGCGGGAACGCTGAAGCTTTCTTT. It specifies CAWSVLGARGNAEAFF. This rearrangement joins TRBV30 to TRBJ1-1; no clear D gene. The germline V gene has CDR1 GTSNPN and CDR2 SVGIG (reference sequence). The CDR3 loop spans 16 amino acids.

The chain uses TRBV20-1 and TRBJ2-1; D ambiguous. The germline CDR1 and CDR2 sequences are DFQATT and SNEGSKA (reference sequence). Trimming shortened V by 5 bases and J by 8 bases, and 10 bases separated the two germline ends. The CDR3 consists of 11 residues. CDR3 nucleotides: TGCAGTGCTTCGCGAGGAGATGAGCAGTTCTTC. Its translation: CSASRGDEQFF.

The CDR3 nucleotides are TGTGCCAGCAGCCCAAGATCTAACTATGGCTACACCTTC. Protein product: CASSPRSNYGYTF. The J gene is TRBJ1-2, the V gene TRBV7-2; D not resolved. Deletions cut 5 bases from V and 0 bases from J, with 7 bases between. The CDR3 runs 13 residues. Germline-derived CDR1 and CDR2 are SGHTA and FQGNSA.

For this clone: Additional DNA sequences in this sample encode the identical CDR3. This chain connects TRBV5-1 to TRBJ2-1, with 7 bases identical to TRBD1. This CDR3 region has 14 residues. J lost 4 bases, V lost 1 base, and 2 bases had no gene match. Germline lookup yields CDR1 SGHRS and CDR2 YFSETQ. For the CDR3, the DNA is TGCGCCAGCAGCTTGACAGGGGATTACAATGAGCAGTTCTTC. As protein: CASSLTGDYNEQFF.

The chain is built from TRBV5-4 and TRBJ2-7, with 11 bases matching TRBD2. The CDR3 is 16 residues long. With 4 bases clipped from V and 5 bases from J, the junction kept 11 bases outside the gene matches. Germline V CDR1 and CDR2: SGHNT, YYREEE (reference sequence). The DNA for the CDR3 is TGTGCCAGCAGCCTAGTTACTAGCGGGAGAAGGAACGAGCAGTACTTC. This translates into CASSLVTSGRRNEQYF.

This clone was recorded only once. The rearrangement joins TRBV20-1 to TRBJ1-2, with TRBD1 matching 9 bases. This CDR3 contains 11 residues. The germline V gene has CDR1 DFQATT and CDR2 SNEGSKA (reference sequence). V gave up 4 bases and J gave up 8 bases; unmatched junction bases: 2. The CDR3 region is CSATTGGGYTF. The DNA of the CDR3 is TGCAGTGCTACGACAGGGGGAGGCTACACCTTC.

V is TRBV9 and J is TRBJ2-1; 9 bases align to TRBD1. The germline V gene has CDR1 SGDLS and CDR2 YYNGEE. The CDR3 length is 15 residues. V lost 4 bases to trimming and J lost 4 bases; unmatched junction nucleotides: 6. The DNA for the CDR3 is TGTGCCAGCAGCCCCCGGACAGGGGAATACAATGAGCAGTTCTTC. This codes for CASSPRTGEYNEQFF.

This clone was counted only a few times. The chain links TRBV5-1 to TRBJ2-7; 8 bases fit TRBD1. Germline CDR1 and CDR2: SGHRS and YFSETQ. The length of the CDR3 is 14 residues. V shed 4 bases and J 6 bases; nucleotides not matched to a gene: 9. The CDR3 DNA follows: TGCGCCAGCAGCCGGGGACAGGCCCCCGGCGAGCAGTACTTC. Its protein product is CASSRGQAPGEQYF.

V gene TRBV2 combines with J gene TRBJ1-2; 7 bases align to TRBD1. J was trimmed by 4 bases and V by 4 bases; bases with no gene match: 3. This CDR3 region has 13 residues. The germline CDR1 and CDR2 sequences are SNHLY and FYNNEI. The CDR3 DNA sequence: TGTGCCAGCAGTGGAGGGACAGTCTATGGCTACACCTTC. Translation gives CASSGGTVYGYTF.

The chain employs TRBV7-8 and TRBJ2-3, with 8 bases aligning to TRBD1. V lost 5 bases and J lost 4; bases outside the gene matches: 5. The CDR3 extends over 14 amino acids. Germline V CDR1 and CDR2: SGHVS, FQNEAQ. The CDR3, as DNA: TGTGCCAGCAGCCCCGGACAGGGCGCAGATACGCAGTATTTT. This sequence encodes CASSPGQGADTQYF. Based on the CDR3 plus reference TRBV7-8 and TRBJ2-3, the full variable domain is GAGVSQSPRYKVAKRGQDVALRCDPISGHVSLFWYQQALGQGPEFLTYFQNEAQLDKSGLPSDRFFAERPEGSVSTLKIQRTQQEDSAVYLCASSPGQGADTQYFGPGTRLTVL.

Only a few counts were recorded for this clone. The chain links TRBV2 to TRBJ1-5; no clear D. V shed 1 base and J shed 6 bases, with 10 bases lying between them. This CDR3 region has 14 residues. Germline V CDR1 and CDR2: SNHLY, FYNNEI. The CDR3 DNA follows: TGTGCCAGCAGTGAAGAGGAGGCAATTCAGCCCCAGCATTTT. Translated, it gives CASSEEEAIQPQHF.

This clone was seen more than once but under ten times. The CDR3 DNA reads as TGTGCCAGCAGCTGGAAAGGGTTCGGGCCCCAGCATTTT. Its translation: CASSWKGFGPQHF. The rearrangement uses TRBV7-8 and TRBJ1-5; unclear D gene. Trimming stripped 4 bases from V and 9 bases from J, with 13 bases between. Germline-derived CDR1 and CDR2 are SGHVS and FQNEAQ. This CDR3 contains 13 residues. Filled out from reference TRBV7-8 and TRBJ1-5, the complete variable domain reads GAGVSQSPRYKVAKRGQDVALRCDPISGHVSLFWYQQALGQGPEFLTYFQNEAQLDKSGLPSDRFFAERPEGSVSTLKIQRTQQEDSAVYLCASSWKGFGPQHFGDGTRLSIL.

The chain carries TRBV7-9 and TRBJ2-1; D possibly uses TRBD1 or TRBD2 (5 bases each). The V and J ends lost 7 bases and 7 bases respectively, with 23 bases between them. The length of the CDR3 is 16 residues. The germline V gene has CDR1 SEHNR and CDR2 FQNEAQ (reference sequence). The CDR3 DNA reads TGTGCCAGCATCCGAAGGGACGGGTTGTCGAAAAATGAGCAGTTCTTC. Amino acid sequence: CASIRRDGLSKNEQFF.

V and J are TRBV19 and TRBJ1-2; no definite D call. There are 12 residues in the CDR3. The germline V gene has CDR1 LNHDA and CDR2 SQIVND (reference sequence). The V gene lost 2 bases and the J gene lost 4 bases, with 5 bases spanning the gap. The CDR3 here is CASSIKGYGYTF. Here the CDR3 DNA reads TGTGCCAGTAGTATAAAAGGCTATGGCTACACCTTC.

This clone occurred a few times. The sample holds other DNA sequences that translate to the same CDR3. The V and J genes are TRBV4-3 and TRBJ2-3; possible D gene TRBD2, 6 bases. The CDR3 is 15 residues long. Germline loops: CDR1 LGHNA, CDR2 YSLEER. Trimming removed 0 bases at V and 4 bases at J, with 11 bases between. The DNA for the CDR3 is TGCGCCAGCAGCCAAGATCGGGGCGGGGCAGATACGCAGTATTTT. The encoded protein is CASSQDRGGADTQYF.

The chain recombines TRBV7-9 with TRBJ1-2; D is possibly TRBD1 (6 bases). Per germline, CDR1 SEHNR and CDR2 FQNEAQ (reference sequence). V lost 5 bases and J lost 2, with 18 bases in between. This CDR3 region has 16 residues. CDR3 nucleotide sequence: TGTGCCAGCAGCCCCACGGGGGGGGGCCCCAACTATGGCTACACCTTC. Translating gives CASSPTGGGPNYGYTF.

The rearrangement uses TRBV7-8 and TRBJ2-7, with TRBD2 matching over 12 bases. Per germline, CDR1 SGHVS and CDR2 FQNEAQ. J was trimmed by 6 bases and V by 5 bases; bases with no gene match: 8. The CDR3 covers 15 residues. The CDR3 region is CASSPRLAGEVEQYF. CDR3 DNA sequence: TGTGCCAGCAGCCCTCGACTAGCGGGAGAGGTCGAGCAGTACTTC.

The CDR3: CASSQAGPDTQYF. The CDR3 DNA sequence: TGTGCCAGCAGCCAAGCTGGACCAGATACGCAGTATTTT. The chain carries TRBV4-2 and TRBJ2-3, with D hard to call. V was clipped by 1 base and J by 4 bases, with 6 bases between them. CDR1 and CDR2 from the germline V gene are LGHNA and YNFKEQ. The CDR3 totals 13 residues.

To note about this clone: The junction departs from germline at one end; a sequencing error may be responsible. V gene TRBV5-1 combines with J gene TRBJ2-7, with D tentatively TRBD2 (5 bases). The germline V gene has CDR1 SGHRS and CDR2 YFSETQ. The CDR3 runs 14 residues. CDR3 amino acids: CASSLRGSSSEQYF. The CDR3 DNA reads TGCGCCAGCAGCTTGCGGGGTAGCTCCTCCGAGCAGTACTTC.